This record looks at one TCR beta chain sequence and its context. Only in-frame clones appear in the TCRdb table, and some are missing; sequencing was by immunoSEQ multiplex PCR. The repertoire has over 450,000 clones, about 84% of them found once; the top ten carry approximately 0.013%. V shed 5 bases, J shed 2 bases, and the junction held 6 bases outside the gene matches. The CDR3 is made up of 14 amino acids. CDR1 is MDHEN and CDR2 is SYDVKM in the germline V gene. This entry comes from a study of shared T cell receptors in the human thymus. These same data were also listed under a study on human thymus T cells. That paper notes: All donors were healthy Finnish infants who were undergoing corrective surgery to treat congenital heart defects. Thymus tissue for the work was resected from patients undergoing corrective heart surgery. Among thymic and blood repertoires, usage of V and J genes appeared biased. Related reports documented highly overlapping thymic repertoires among unrelated individuals.

This chain links TRBV28 with TRBJ2-7; 7 nucleotides line up with TRBD2. This TCR was recovered from a boy under two years old with a congenital heart defect. The specimen was thymocytes. CDR3 sequence: CASSSLADTYEQYF. CDR3 DNA: TGTGCCAGCAGTAGCCTAGCGGACACCTACGAGCAGTACTTC.